This TCR beta chain stems from a study of T cells in Graves' hyperthyroidism and ophthalmopathy. Study-wide background: The authors collected peripheral blood at initial diagnosis, before any treatment. Whole-study findings and limits: Prediction of ophthalmopathy progression came a median roughly 6.7 months pre-onset.

The TCR beta CDR3 regions underwent amplification using RNA transcripts as the source. Using the HTBI primer set, a first-round RT-PCR was run on the TCR CDR3. TCRdb called the multiplex PCR reads again in MiXCR, with one record for every CDR3 protein. Among hundreds of thousands of distinct CDR3 sequences, about a sixth were seen once, and the ten largest hold less than 3.5%. CDR1 is SNHLY and CDR2 is FYNNEI in the germline V gene. This CDR3 comprises 14 residues. The ends were cut back, 6 bases at V and 5 bases at J, with 14 bases in the middle. Details on this clonotype: Its specificity is not known.

Criteria for exclusion of patients were uncontrolled infection, other autoimmune disease, pregnancy or lactation. The specimen was blood. This clonotype was sampled from a woman aged 40 to 55 with Graves' ophthalmopathy. V is TRBV2 and J is TRBJ1-5, with a weak D call TRBD1 (6 bases). Written as DNA, the CDR3 is TGTGCCAGCAGCCAACAGGGTCGGGATCAGCCCCAGCATTTT. Translated: CASSQQGRDQPQHF. The full variable domain, in which reference TRBV2 and TRBJ1-5 provide the parts outside the CDR3, is EPEVTQTPSHQVTQMGQEVILRCVPISNHLYFYWYRQILGQKVEFLVSFYNNEISEKSEIFDDQFSVERPDGSNFTLKIRSTKLEDSAMYFCASSQQGRDQPQHFGDGTRLSIL.